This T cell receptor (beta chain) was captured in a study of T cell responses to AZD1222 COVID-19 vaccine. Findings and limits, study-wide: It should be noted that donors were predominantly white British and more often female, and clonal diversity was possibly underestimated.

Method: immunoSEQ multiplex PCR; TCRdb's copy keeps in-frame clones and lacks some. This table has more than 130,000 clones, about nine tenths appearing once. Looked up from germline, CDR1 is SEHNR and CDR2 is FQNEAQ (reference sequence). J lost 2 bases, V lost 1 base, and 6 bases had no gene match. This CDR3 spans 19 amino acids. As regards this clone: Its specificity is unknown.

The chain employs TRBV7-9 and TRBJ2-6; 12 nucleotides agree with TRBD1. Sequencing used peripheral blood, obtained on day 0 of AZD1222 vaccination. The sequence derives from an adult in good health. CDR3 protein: CASSLEGQGAFTGANVLTF. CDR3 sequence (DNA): TGTGCCAGCAGCTTAGAGGGACAGGGGGCATTCACTGGGGCCAACGTCCTGACTTTC.